This entry concerns a single T cell receptor (beta chain). This sample is part of a study of blood T cell repertoires in COVID-19. The wider study: PBMCs, B-cell-depleted T cells, or T cells provided the cDNA or gDNA that made up the material.

Only in-frame clones appear in the TCRdb table, and some are missing; sequencing was by immunoSEQ multiplex PCR. Seen here are about 180,000 clones, 88% observed once, and the top ten hold approximately 4%. V lost 1 base, J lost 10 bases, and 16 bases lay in between. This CDR3 comprises 14 residues. Germline V gives CDR1 LNHNV, CDR2 YYDKDF (reference sequence). The TCR comes from a young woman with acute or convalescent COVID-19. The V gene is TRBV15, the J gene TRBJ1-2, with D unresolved. Source material: peripheral blood. For the CDR3, the DNA is TGTGCCACCAGCAGAGCCTCGGGGTCGACGGACTACACCTTC. Translation gives CATSRASGSTDYTF.